Each of the 28 T cell receptor beta chains below was sequenced from the same sample in a study of beta chain features in type 1 diabetes. Of the isolated RNA, all was reverse transcribed, and so the sequenced material was expressed TCRB transcripts. Sequenced by immunoSEQ multiplex PCR; TCRdb stores in-frame clones only, minus some. The sample holds 200,000 to 250,000 clones, around 9.9% seen once. The specimen was central memory CD4+ T cells from blood. These receptor sequences come from a man aged 18 to 30 in good health.

This clone was picked up a small number of times. The J gene is TRBJ1-5, the V gene TRBV5-4, with no clear D. The V end was cut by 0 bases, the J end by 4 bases, with 11 bases between. The CDR3 spans 15 residues. Looked up from germline, CDR1 is SGHNT and CDR2 is YYREEE (reference sequence). The CDR3 protein is CASSLAPGGNQPQHF. As DNA, the CDR3 is TGTGCCAGCAGCTTGGCCCCCGGCGGAAATCAGCCCCAGCATTTT. Full variable domain (outside the CDR3, taken from reference TRBV5-4 and TRBJ1-5): ETGVTQSPTHLIKTRGQQVTLRCSSQSGHNTVSWYQQALGQGPQFIFQYYREEENGRGNFPPRFSGLQFPNYSSELNVNALELDDSALYLCASSLAPGGNQPQHFGDGTRLSIL.

In its sample, this clone was seen a few times. With only one base between it and a far larger clone, this is likely a read error. The chain has TRBV27 and TRBJ2-1; tentatively, D is TRBD2 (5 bases). The CDR3 has 15 amino acids. Per the germline V gene, CDR1 is MNHEY and CDR2 is SMNVEV (reference sequence). The CDR3 bases are TGTGGCAGCAGAATGGACTCGATCTCCTACAATGAGCAGTTCTTC. This sequence encodes CGSRMDSISYNEQFF.

This clone was recorded at least ten times. This chain links TRBV11-2 with TRBJ2-1; no definite D call. Trimming removed 0 bases from V and 0 bases from J, with 12 bases in between. CDR1 SGHAT and CDR2 FQNNGV come from the germline V gene. CDR3 size: 17 residues. The CDR3 loop reads CASSLDRRQRSYNEQFF. DNA of the CDR3: TGTGCCAGCAGCTTAGATCGGAGACAACGCTCCTACAATGAGCAGTTCTTC.

The gene calls are TRBV5-1 and TRBJ2-1, with no clear D. Trimming stripped 1 base from V and 1 base from J, with 12 bases between. Germline V gene sequence: CDR1 SGHRS, CDR2 YFSETQ. The length of the CDR3 is 16 residues. The CDR3: CASSLNPSESYNEQFF. Written as DNA, the CDR3 is TGCGCCAGCAGCTTGAACCCATCCGAGTCCTACAATGAGCAGTTCTTC.

This chain links TRBV30 with TRBJ1-1; no clear D. The germline V and J ends were trimmed by 1 base and 3 bases, with 12 bases remaining between them. CDR3 length: 14 amino acids. CDR1 is GTSNPN and CDR2 is SVGIG in the germline V gene (reference sequence). The CDR3 spells CAWSGAERDTEAFF. DNA of the CDR3: TGTGCCTGGAGTGGGGCAGAAAGGGACACTGAAGCTTTCTTT.

The table lists this clone with a few counts. The chain couples TRBV7-3 to TRBJ2-5; TRBD2 matches 9 bases. The germline gives CDR1 SGHTA, CDR2 FQGTGA. The CDR3 consists of 15 residues. Trimming cost V 5 bases and J 6 bases; bases outside gene matches: 10. The CDR3 is CASSPEGGRGKTQYF. CDR3 nucleotides: TGTGCCAGCAGCCCTGAGGGCGGGAGGGGGAAGACCCAGTACTTC.

The rearrangement links TRBV6-6 to TRBJ2-3, with D perhaps being TRBD1 or TRBD2 (5 bases each). Trimming removed 6 bases at V and 7 bases at J, with 14 bases between. Germline V lookup: CDR1 MNHNY, CDR2 SVGAGI (reference sequence). This CDR3 is 13 amino acids long. The CDR3 nucleotides read TGTGCCAGCAGAACTGGGGGTCCTAATACGCAGTATTTT. Protein: CASRTGGPNTQYF.

This clone was recorded many times. The chain recombines TRBV7-9 with TRBJ2-3; 8 bases are a match to TRBD2. J lost 1 base, V lost 5 bases, and 17 bases had no gene match. The CDR3 is 19 amino acids. The V gene's germline CDR1 is SEHNR and CDR2 FQNEAQ (reference sequence). CDR3 DNA: TGTGCCAGCAGCCCGCCAAACCACTTTACCGGGAGGGGCACAGATACGCAGTATTTT. Protein sequence: CASSPPNHFTGRGTDTQYF. Based on the CDR3 plus reference TRBV7-9 and TRBJ2-3, the full variable domain is DTGVSQNPRHKITKRGQNVTFRCDPISEHNRLYWYRQTLGQGPEFLTYFQNEAQLEKSRLLSDRFSAERPKGSFSTLEIQRTEQGDSAMYLCASSPPNHFTGRGTDTQYFGPGTRLTVL.

The table lists this clone with a few counts. The rearrangement links TRBV6-5 to TRBJ2-3; TRBD2 aligns across 7 bases. J was trimmed by 0 bases and V by 11 bases; bases with no gene match: 8. The CDR3 loop spans 14 amino acids. CDR1 is MNHEY, CDR2 SVGAGI, per germline. The CDR3 sequence: CAVGREPSTDTQYF. The CDR3 coding sequence is TGTGCCGTTGGGAGGGAGCCGAGCACAGATACGCAGTATTTT.

This clone was found a few times. The V and J genes are TRBV6-5 and TRBJ2-1; tentative D call: TRBD2 (6 bases). CDR1 and CDR2 from the germline V gene are MNHEY and SVGAGI. This CDR3 is 15 amino acids long. V lost 4 bases to trimming and J lost 7 bases, with 17 bases between them. The CDR3 sequence is CASSLGQGGGNEQFF. The DNA for the CDR3 is TGTGCCAGCAGTTTAGGGCAGGGAGGTGGGAATGAGCAGTTCTTC.

This clone was counted only a few times. The V gene is TRBV29-1, the J gene TRBJ2-7; 7 nucleotides line up with TRBD1. The CDR3 is 14 amino acids. The V segment lost 2 bases and the J segment 0 bases; nucleotides outside the gene matches: 4. From germline, CDR1 is SQVTM and CDR2 ANQGSEA. This CDR3 reads CSVETGDGSYEQYF. Here the CDR3 DNA reads TGCAGCGTTGAAACAGGGGACGGCTCCTACGAGCAGTACTTC.

This clone has more than one count but fewer than ten. The V and J genes are TRBV21-1 and TRBJ2-7; TRBD2 is the table's D call, not checked against the DNA. TRBV21-1 is given as a pseudogene. The CDR3 is made up of 19 amino acids. This CDR3 reads CASSKCINPSVHHVYEQYF. The CDR3 DNA sequence: TGTGCCAGCAGCAAATGCATTAATCCCAGCGTCCATCACGTCTACGAGCAGTACTTC.

This clone was counted ten times or more. V gene TRBV7-6 combines with J gene TRBJ2-7, with D possibly called TRBD1 or TRBD2 (6 bases each). V was pared by 1 base and J by 3 bases, with 13 bases between. Germline CDR1 SGHVS, CDR2 FNYEAQ. The CDR3 runs 15 residues. CDR3 DNA sequence: TGTGCCAGCAGCTTAGTAGAGGGGGGTCTCTACGAGCAGTACTTC. Its translation: CASSLVEGGLYEQYF.

This clone came up a few times. This chain uses TRBV5-5 with TRBJ2-3; perhaps D is TRBD1 or TRBD2 (5 bases each). Trimming shortened V by 3 bases and J by 0 bases, and 11 bases separated the two germline ends. CDR3 length: 15 residues. Germline CDR1 and CDR2: SGHKS and YYEKEE (reference sequence). CDR3 coding DNA: TGTGCCAGCAGCTCGGGGACGGCGAGCACAGATACGCAGTATTTT. As protein: CASSSGTASTDTQYF.

The chain carries TRBV5-1 and TRBJ2-5, with TRBD1 as a possible D gene (5 bases). Germline V CDR1 and CDR2: SGHRS, YFSETQ. This CDR3 contains 15 residues. Trimming took 0 bases from V and 2 from J, leaving 11 bases between them. In DNA, the CDR3 is TGCGCCAGCAGCTTGGTAGCAGGGCCACAAGAGACCCAGTACTTC. Translation: CASSLVAGPQETQYF.

The chain carries TRBV5-4 and TRBJ2-3; 12 bases fit TRBD2. Germline V gives CDR1 SGHNT, CDR2 YYREEE (reference sequence). V lost 2 bases, J lost 3 bases, and 4 bases stayed unmatched. The CDR3 spans 16 residues. The CDR3 loop reads CASSFRLAGVTDTQYF. CDR3 bases: TGTGCCAGCAGCTTCCGACTAGCGGGAGTGACAGATACGCAGTATTTT.

Notes on this clone: Other DNA sequences from this sample encode an identical CDR3 as well. The J gene is TRBJ2-1, the V gene TRBV4-1; D unclear. Trimming took 1 base from V and 8 from J, leaving 18 bases between them. The CDR3 sequence is 16 residues long. Germline CDR1 reads MGHRA; CDR2 reads YSYEKL. CDR3 DNA: TGCGCCAGCAGCCAAGTGAACCTAGTCGCCAGCGATGAGCAGTTCTTC. The encoded protein is CASSQVNLVASDEQFF.

The rearrangement joins TRBV11-2 to TRBJ2-3; no reliable D call. With 2 bases removed from V and 4 bases from J, the gap between germline ends came to 13 bases. There are 15 residues in the CDR3. Germline V gene data show CDR1 as SGHAT and CDR2 as FQNNGV. Here the CDR3 reads CASSLLIGSADTQYF. The DNA of the CDR3 is TGTGCCAGCAGCTTACTTATCGGAAGTGCAGATACGCAGTATTTT.

This chain joins TRBV30 and TRBJ1-3; a weak D match, TRBD1 (6 bases). CDR1 is GTSNPN, CDR2 SVGIG, per germline (reference sequence). The V and J ends lost 2 bases and 3 bases respectively, with 14 bases between them. The CDR3 is 15 residues long. The CDR3 sequence: CAWSTLGGLGNTIYF. The CDR3 DNA is TGTGCCTGGAGTACCCTCGGGGGGCTTGGAAACACCATATATTTT.

This chain joins TRBV6-5 and TRBJ1-2; D possibly corresponds to TRBD1 (6 bases). Germline CDR1 MNHEY, CDR2 SVGAGI. There are 13 residues in the CDR3. Trimming shortened V by 11 bases and J by 3 bases, and 16 bases separated the two germline ends. The CDR3, as DNA: TGTGCCGGAAGACAGGCCGGAGACTATGGCTACACCTTC. It specifies CAGRQAGDYGYTF.

This clone was observed a handful of times. The V gene is TRBV18, the J gene TRBJ2-3, with a weak D call TRBD2 (5 bases). V lost 6 bases to trimming and J lost 4 bases, with 14 bases between them. Germline assignment: CDR1 KGHSH and CDR2 LQKENI. This CDR3 is built from 14 residues. CDR3 in DNA: TGTGCCAGCTCCCCGGACTCGAGGGCAGATACGCAGTATTTT. This translates into CASSPDSRADTQYF.

This clone was detected a few times. The chain carries TRBV29-1 and TRBJ1-1; D might be TRBD1 (5 bases). Trimming removed 7 bases at V and 1 base at J, with 16 bases between. The germline CDR1 and CDR2 sequences are SQVTM and ANQGSEA. CDR3 length: 14 residues. DNA of the CDR3: TGCAGCGCTGGGACCTCCCGGCCGAACACTGAAGCTTTCTTT. Its protein is CSAGTSRPNTEAFF.

This clone was counted between two and nine times. The DNA of the CDR3 is TGCAGCGGAAGGACAGGCGAGGAGACCCAGTACTTC. Protein sequence: CSGRTGEETQYF. The chain couples TRBV29-1 to TRBJ2-5, with 7 bases that match TRBD1. The germline CDR1 and CDR2 sequences are SQVTM and ANQGSEA. The CDR3 runs to 12 residues. Trimming removed 7 bases from V and 5 bases from J; junction bases left unmatched: 7.

The sample holds many counts of this clone. The chain couples TRBV7-2 to TRBJ2-7, with 7 bases fitting TRBD1. CDR1 and CDR2 (germline): SGHTA, FQGNSA. This CDR3 is 15 amino acids long. Losses at the gene ends were 2 bases for V and 3 bases for J; bases not matched to a gene: 7. The CDR3 DNA is TGTGCCAGCAGCTTACGGGCAGGGGGATTCTACGAGCAGTACTTC. It translates to CASSLRAGGFYEQYF.

In this sample, this clone turned up a few times. The junction shows a germline mismatch at one end, possibly a read error. The rearrangement joins TRBV4-1 to TRBJ2-1; D not resolved. Germline CDR1 MGHRA, CDR2 YSYEKL. The CDR3 is 14 amino acids. CDR3 DNA sequence: TGCGCCAGCAGCCAAGCCGAGATTGCGGAGAACCTAGTCTTC. Protein product: CASSQAEIAENLVF.

Ten or more counts support this clone. The V and J genes are TRBV7-2 and TRBJ1-4; D uncertain. The length of the CDR3 is 16 residues. CDR1 and CDR2 (germline): SGHTA, FQGNSA. Deletions cut 6 bases from V and 8 bases from J, with 22 bases between. In DNA, the CDR3 is TGTGCCAGCAGGTCCGACCGGGAAGAGATTTGGGAAAAACTGTTTTTT. Amino acid sequence: CASRSDREEIWEKLFF.

This sequence joins TRBV15 and TRBJ1-1; unclear D gene. The germline V gene has CDR1 LNHNV and CDR2 YYDKDF (reference sequence). The length of the CDR3 is 15 residues. V lost 2 bases, J lost 2 bases, and 12 bases lay in between. As DNA, the CDR3 is TGTGCCACCAGCAGACCCGGGGAGGGAAACACTGAAGCTTTCTTT. It yields the protein CATSRPGEGNTEAFF.

A few counts support this clone. This probably arose from a read error, given a far larger clone one base away. V is TRBV18 and J is TRBJ1-1; 9 bases are shared with TRBD1. V lost 8 bases to trimming and J lost 2 bases; unmatched junction nucleotides: 6. CDR3 length: 14 residues. Germline CDR1 and CDR2: KGHSH and LQKENI. This chain's CDR3 is CASAPQGANTEAFF. In DNA form, the CDR3 reads TGTGCCAGCGCCCCACAGGGGGCAAACACTGAAGCTTTCTTT.